The 32 T cell receptor beta chains given below trace back to one sample, sequenced in a study of shared clonotypes between healthy human individuals. Method: immunoSEQ multiplex PCR; TCRdb's copy keeps in-frame clones and lacks some. The table records over 2 million clones, less than 95% of them present only once. Sequenced material: naive CD4+ T cells from PBMCs. Subset described: CD45RA+ positively selected. These receptors all come from a man aged 18-30 years in good health. Some clones in this sample may be carry-over from other donors' samples.

This clone was picked up one time. The chain couples TRBV5-1 to TRBJ2-3; TRBD1 matches at 7 bases. The CDR3 spans 15 residues. CDR1 is SGHRS and CDR2 is YFSETQ in the germline V gene. J lost 5 bases, V lost 0 bases, and 6 bases had no gene match. The CDR3 loop reads CASSLGQGPVDTQYF. The CDR3 bases are TGCGCCAGCAGCTTGGGACAGGGTCCGGTAGATACGCAGTATTTT.

The chain employs TRBV11-2 and TRBJ2-7; TRBD2 matches at 13 bases. CDR1 is SGHAT and CDR2 is FQNNGV in the germline V gene. This CDR3 comprises 16 residues. Unmatched junction bases numbered 6, after V lost 5 bases and J lost 2 bases. This CDR3 is CASSAQLAGGPYEQYF. As DNA, the CDR3 is TGTGCCAGCAGCGCACAACTAGCGGGAGGGCCCTACGAGCAGTACTTC.

The chain's CDR3 is CAILSRVSAYEQYF. CDR3 DNA sequence: TGTGCCATCCTGTCGAGGGTATCCGCCTACGAGCAGTACTTC. V and J are TRBV28 and TRBJ2-7; tentative D call: TRBD2 (5 bases). Trimming stripped 10 bases from V and 2 bases from J, with 18 bases between. The germline CDR1 and CDR2 sequences are MDHEN and SYDVKM. This CDR3 has 14 residues.

The V call is TRBV6-5, the J call TRBJ2-3; 7 bases line up with TRBD2. The V gene end was trimmed by 2 bases and the J gene end by 4 bases; junction bases not matched to a gene: 9. Germline V lookup: CDR1 MNHEY, CDR2 SVGAGI. The CDR3 runs 16 residues. The CDR3 sequence: CASSYTEGGPPDTQYF. Here the CDR3 DNA reads TGTGCCAGCAGTTACACCGAGGGAGGGCCTCCAGATACGCAGTATTTT.

This clone has just a few counts. The V gene is TRBV7-2, the J gene TRBJ1-5; 12 bases map to TRBD1. V was clipped by 4 bases and J by 5 bases; unmatched bases: 6. Germline V gives CDR1 SGHTA, CDR2 FQGNSA. This CDR3 comprises 16 residues. The CDR3 DNA reads as TGTGCCAGCAGCTCCCGGGACAGGGGGCTCTATCAGCCCCAGCATTTT. It codes for CASSSRDRGLYQPQHF.

The gene calls are TRBV5-4 and TRBJ2-3; D is unclear. Trimming took 5 bases from V and 0 from J, leaving 10 bases between them. Germline CDR1 reads SGHNT; CDR2 reads YYREEE (reference sequence). CDR3 length: 14 amino acids. This CDR3 reads CASRPTRSTDTQYF. CDR3 coding DNA: TGTGCCAGCAGACCTACAAGGAGCACAGATACGCAGTATTTT.

The rearrangement uses TRBV29-1 and TRBJ1-1, with 8 bases lining up with TRBD1. With V trimmed by 8 bases and J by 5 bases, 16 bases remained unmatched. The length of the CDR3 is 15 residues. Germline V gives CDR1 SQVTM, CDR2 ANQGSEA. CDR3 sequence (DNA): TGCAGCTCCCGGAGGATGGGACAGGAGGGGACTGAAGCTTTCTTT. Its translation: CSSRRMGQEGTEAFF.

V usage is TRBV10-1 and J usage is TRBJ2-2; the D gene is possibly TRBD2 (5 bases). V lost 3 bases and J 3 bases, leaving 14 bases between the germline ends. Germline CDR1 and CDR2: WNHNN and SYGVQD (reference sequence). The CDR3 spans 16 residues. CDR3 sequence reads: CASSDPAARHTGELFF. Written as DNA, the CDR3 is TGCGCCAGCAGTGACCCAGCGGCTCGACACACCGGGGAGCTGTTTTTT.

The J gene is TRBJ1-3, the V gene TRBV11-2; D uncertain. Trimming pared 5 bases from V and 1 base from J, leaving 18 bases between. Germline V CDR1 and CDR2: SGHAT, FQNNGV. The CDR3 contains 17 residues. CDR3 sequence (DNA): TGTGCCAGCAGCAGAAACATGCGGAGTTGGTCTGGAAACACCATATATTTT. Encoded protein: CASSRNMRSWSGNTIYF.

This chain uses TRBV6-5 with TRBJ1-5; 8 nucleotides match TRBD1. J lost 3 bases, V lost 6 bases, and 4 bases had no gene match. The CDR3 sequence is 14 residues long. Germline V CDR1 and CDR2: MNHEY, SVGAGI. CDR3 amino acids: CASRTGDTNQPQHF. The CDR3 DNA reads as TGTGCCAGCAGGACAGGGGACACCAATCAGCCCCAGCATTTT.

The chain is built from TRBV5-1 and TRBJ2-5; a possible D gene is TRBD2 (6 bases). This CDR3 comprises 15 residues. CDR1 is SGHRS and CDR2 is YFSETQ in the germline V gene. Trimming stripped 4 bases from V and 2 bases from J, with 15 bases between. DNA of the CDR3: TGCGCCAGCAGCACGACTAGAGTGAGTCAAGAGACCCAGTACTTC. The encoded protein is CASSTTRVSQETQYF.

As to this clone: The sample carries other DNA sequences with the same CDR3. The rearrangement joins TRBV6-1 to TRBJ1-3, with D unclear. Trimming removed 3 bases from V and 3 bases from J, with 6 bases in between. This CDR3 has 13 amino acids. Looked up from germline, CDR1 is MNHNS and CDR2 is SASEGT. The DNA for the CDR3 is TGTGCCAGCAGTGAGGGTCGTGGAAACACCATATATTTT. Protein: CASSEGRGNTIYF.

The rearrangement uses TRBV4-1 and TRBJ1-2; unclear D gene. Trimming stripped 0 bases from V and 4 bases from J, with 12 bases between. Looked up from germline, CDR1 is MGHRA and CDR2 is YSYEKL. The CDR3 extends over 15 amino acids. This chain's CDR3 is CASSQEGARPYGYTF. In DNA, the CDR3 is TGCGCCAGCAGCCAAGAGGGAGCTAGACCCTATGGCTACACCTTC.

This rearrangement joins TRBV7-8 to TRBJ2-3; no reliable D call. Germline CDR1 SGHVS, CDR2 FQNEAQ. CDR3 length equals 12 residues. Trimming shortened V by 2 bases and J by 5 bases, and 5 bases separated the two germline ends. CDR3 sequence reads: CASSLTEDTQYF. DNA of the CDR3: TGTGCCAGCAGCTTAACCGAAGATACGCAGTATTTT. The whole variable domain, remainder taken from reference TRBV7-8 and TRBJ2-3, is GAGVSQSPRYKVAKRGQDVALRCDPISGHVSLFWYQQALGQGPEFLTYFQNEAQLDKSGLPSDRFFAERPEGSVSTLKIQRTQQEDSAVYLCASSLTEDTQYFGPGTRLTVL.

The J gene is TRBJ2-3, the V gene TRBV7-2; 8 bases match TRBD1. Per germline, CDR1 SGHTA and CDR2 FQGNSA. CDR3 length: 18 residues. V was pared by 5 bases and J by 6 bases, with 19 bases of the junction left unmatched. Here the CDR3 reads CASSPPPGQATFLDTQYF. The CDR3 DNA follows: TGTGCCAGCAGCCCCCCTCCGGGACAGGCGACGTTCCTGGATACGCAGTATTTT.

As concerns this clone: The identical CDR3 is also encoded by other nucleotide sequences in the sample. The V and J genes are TRBV7-3 and TRBJ2-1; 10 nucleotides line up with TRBD2. Germline values: CDR1 SGHTA, CDR2 FQGTGA. CDR3 length equals 15 residues. Unmatched junction bases numbered 4, after V lost 5 bases and J lost 3 bases. As DNA, the CDR3 is TGTGCCAGCAGCCTTAGCGGGAGGAGCTACAATGAGCAGTTCTTC. Translated, it gives CASSLSGRSYNEQFF.

About this clone: Its ends do not fully match the called genes, so a read error is possible. The chain couples TRBV6-5 to TRBJ2-7; a weak D match, TRBD2 (6 bases). Germline V lookup: CDR1 MNHEY, CDR2 SVGAGI. The CDR3 sequence is 13 residues long. In DNA form, the CDR3 reads TGTGCCAGCAGTTACCATCGACTAGGAGAGCGGTACTTC. Translation: CASSYHRLGERYF.

This clone was seen a handful of times. The J gene is TRBJ1-5, the V gene TRBV19; D uncertain. CDR3 length: 16 residues. In germline, CDR1 is LNHDA, CDR2 SQIVND (reference sequence). With 5 bases removed from V and 2 bases from J, the gap between germline ends came to 16 bases. CDR3 in amino acids: CASSPPLGERNQPQHF. CDR3 sequence (DNA): TGTGCCAGTAGTCCGCCCCTGGGAGAGCGCAATCAGCCCCAGCATTTT.

V gene TRBV5-4 combines with J gene TRBJ1-2; unclear D gene. The CDR3 spans 15 residues. Trimming cost V 0 bases and J 8 bases, with 17 bases left between them. Germline CDR1 is SGHNT and CDR2 is YYREEE (reference sequence). The CDR3 sequence is CASSLANPGSGGYTF. DNA of the CDR3: TGTGCCAGCAGCTTGGCCAATCCGGGGTCGGGGGGCTACACCTTC.

This clone was seen a single time. This rearrangement joins TRBV5-4 to TRBJ2-5; 8 bases fit TRBD1. CDR3 length: 13 amino acids. Germline V gene sequence: CDR1 SGHNT, CDR2 YYREEE (reference sequence). Trimming cost V 3 bases and J 4 bases; bases outside gene matches: 2. The CDR3 reads CASSSGQGETQYF. Here the CDR3 DNA reads TGTGCCAGCAGCTCCGGACAGGGAGAGACCCAGTACTTC.

Concerning this clone: This sample includes further DNA sequences coding for the same CDR3. This rearrangement joins TRBV6-5 to TRBJ2-1; D is ambiguous. The CDR3 extends over 14 amino acids. In germline, CDR1 is MNHEY, CDR2 SVGAGI. V was trimmed by 3 bases and J by 2 bases, leaving 8 bases between them. The CDR3 loop reads CASSYGLAYNEQFF. As DNA, the CDR3 is TGTGCCAGCAGTTATGGGCTAGCCTACAATGAGCAGTTCTTC.

The chain has TRBV11-2 and TRBJ2-5; either TRBD1 or TRBD2 may supply D (5 bases each). CDR1 is SGHAT, CDR2 FQNNGV, per germline. The V end lost 6 bases, the J end lost 5 bases, and 19 bases lay between the germline ends. CDR3 length: 15 residues. The CDR3 nucleotides read TGTGCCAGCAGGCTTAGTCCGCGAGGGGAGGAGACCCAGTACTTC. It yields the protein CASRLSPRGEETQYF.

The rearrangement uses TRBV28 and TRBJ2-7; tentative D call: TRBD2 (5 bases). Deletions cut 3 bases from V and 1 base from J, with 10 bases between. Germline values: CDR1 MDHEN, CDR2 SYDVKM. The CDR3 has 14 residues. CDR3 loop: CASSLRRRSYEQYF. DNA of the CDR3: TGTGCCAGCAGTTTGAGGCGGAGGTCCTACGAGCAGTACTTC.

The V gene is TRBV11-2, the J gene TRBJ2-5; 12 bases match TRBD1. Looked up from germline, CDR1 is SGHAT and CDR2 is FQNNGV. Trimming took 4 bases from V and 7 from J; bases not matched to a gene: 7. The CDR3 runs 15 residues. The CDR3 region has the DNA TGTGCCAGCAGCTACCGGGACAGGGGGCCAGGGACCCAGTACTTC. It is translated as CASSYRDRGPGTQYF.

This chain joins TRBV5-1 and TRBJ2-7, with 9 bases matching TRBD2. V lost 0 bases, J lost 6 bases, and 16 bases stayed unmatched. There are 18 residues in the CDR3. CDR1 and CDR2 (germline): SGHRS, YFSETQ. CDR3 sequence (DNA): TGCGCCAGCAGCTTGGTAAGCGGGAGGCTTCGGGGCGGCGGCGAGCAGTACTTC. Translation: CASSLVSGRLRGGGEQYF.

This CDR3 reads CASSVGGQWGNTIYF. The DNA for the CDR3 is TGTGCCAGCAGCGTAGGTGGCCAATGGGGAAACACCATATATTTT. The chain combines TRBV9 with TRBJ1-3; no definite D call. The CDR3 has 15 residues. V lost 0 bases and J lost 4, with 11 bases in between. Germline values: CDR1 SGDLS, CDR2 YYNGEE.

The V gene is TRBV30, the J gene TRBJ2-1, with 12 bases aligning to TRBD2. The ends lost 4 bases at V and 7 bases at J; junction bases unmatched: 8. Germline V gene data show CDR1 as GTSNPN and CDR2 as SVGIG (reference sequence). The CDR3 is 15 amino acids. The CDR3 DNA sequence: TGTGCCTGGACTAGCGGGAGGGCCAGGCGAAATGAGCAGTTCTTC. It translates to CAWTSGRARRNEQFF. Full variable domain (missing parts from reference TRBV30 and TRBJ2-1): SQTIHQWPATLVQPVGSPLSLECTVEGTSNPNLYWYRQAAGRGLQLLFYSVGIGQISSEVPQNLSASRPQDRQFILSSKKLLLSDSGFYLCAWTSGRARRNEQFFGPGTRLTVL.

This clone was seen once. The chain is built from TRBV28 and TRBJ2-7; D gene unclear. V lost 6 bases, J lost 5 bases, and 14 bases lay in between. CDR1 is MDHEN and CDR2 is SYDVKM in the germline V gene. The CDR3 has 13 residues. CDR3 in amino acids: CASSPLEQHEQYF. The CDR3 DNA reads as TGTGCCAGCAGCCCCTTGGAGCAACACGAGCAGTACTTC. The full variable domain, rest sourced from reference TRBV28 and TRBJ2-7, is DVKVTQSSRYLVKRTGEKVFLECVQDMDHENMFWYRQDPGLGLRLIYFSYDVKMKEKGDIPEGYSVSREKKERFSLILESASTNQTSMYLCASSPLEQHEQYFGPGTRLTVT.

The genes are TRBV6-6 and TRBJ2-1; D is perhaps TRBD1 (6 bases). Trimming stripped 6 bases from V and 6 bases from J, with 9 bases between. This CDR3 has 12 residues. CDR1 is MNHNY and CDR2 is SVGAGI in the germline V gene (reference sequence). DNA for the CDR3: TGTGCCAGCAGACAGGGATCCAATGAGCAGTTCTTC. Translated: CASRQGSNEQFF.

The genes are TRBV11-2 and TRBJ2-7; no reliable D call. Germline-derived CDR1 and CDR2 are SGHAT and FQNNGV. The CDR3 has 14 residues. V dropped 1 base and J dropped 0 bases, with 7 bases sitting between them. The CDR3 nucleotides read TGTGCCAGCAGCTTAGCCCAGAGCTCCTACGAGCAGTACTTC. This gives the protein CASSLAQSSYEQYF.

This chain uses TRBV7-9 with TRBJ2-2; no firm D call. The ends were cut back, 1 base at V and 7 bases at J, with 7 bases in the middle. Looked up from germline, CDR1 is SEHNR and CDR2 is FQNEAQ (reference sequence). This CDR3 comprises 13 residues. The CDR3 spells CASSLGPDGELFF. In nucleotides, the CDR3 is TGTGCCAGCAGCTTAGGCCCCGACGGGGAGCTGTTTTTT.

J is TRBJ1-2 and V is TRBV28, with D tentatively TRBD1 (5 bases). The germline CDR1 and CDR2 sequences are MDHEN and SYDVKM. V lost 6 bases and J 4 bases, leaving 12 bases between the germline ends. CDR3 length equals 13 residues. The CDR3: CASRDTRSYGYTF. The CDR3 DNA follows: TGTGCCAGCAGGGACACCAGAAGCTATGGCTACACCTTC.